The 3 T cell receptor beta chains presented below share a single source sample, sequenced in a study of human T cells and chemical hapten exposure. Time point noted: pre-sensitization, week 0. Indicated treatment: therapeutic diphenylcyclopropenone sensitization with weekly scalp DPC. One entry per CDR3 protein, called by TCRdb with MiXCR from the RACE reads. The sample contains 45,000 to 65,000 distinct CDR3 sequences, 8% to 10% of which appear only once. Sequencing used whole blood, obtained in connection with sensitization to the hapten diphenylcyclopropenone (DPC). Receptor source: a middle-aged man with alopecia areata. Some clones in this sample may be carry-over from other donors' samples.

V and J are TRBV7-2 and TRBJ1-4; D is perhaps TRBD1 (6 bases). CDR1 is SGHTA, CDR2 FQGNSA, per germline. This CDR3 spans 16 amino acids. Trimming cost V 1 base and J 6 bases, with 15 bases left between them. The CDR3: CASSLGAGDSYEKLFF. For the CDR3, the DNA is TGTGCCAGCAGCTTAGGGGCAGGGGATTCGTATGAAAAACTGTTTTTT.

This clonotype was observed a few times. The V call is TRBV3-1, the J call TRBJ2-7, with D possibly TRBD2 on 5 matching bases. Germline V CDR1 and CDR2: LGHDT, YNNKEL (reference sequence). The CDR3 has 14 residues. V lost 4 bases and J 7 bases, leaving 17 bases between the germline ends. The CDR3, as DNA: TGTGCCAGCAGCCGGGCCGGACTCGGCTTAGAGCAGTACTTC. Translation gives CASSRAGLGLEQYF.

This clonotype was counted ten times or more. CDR3 bases: TGTGCCTGGGACAGGGGGCTTCTCCATAGCAATCAGCCCCAGCATTTT. Translating it yields CAWDRGLLHSNQPQHF. The rearrangement links TRBV30 to TRBJ1-5; 10 nucleotides agree with TRBD1. The CDR3 is 16 residues long. Unmatched junction bases numbered 7, after V lost 5 bases and J lost 0 bases. CDR1 and CDR2 (germline): GTSNPN, SVGIG (reference sequence).